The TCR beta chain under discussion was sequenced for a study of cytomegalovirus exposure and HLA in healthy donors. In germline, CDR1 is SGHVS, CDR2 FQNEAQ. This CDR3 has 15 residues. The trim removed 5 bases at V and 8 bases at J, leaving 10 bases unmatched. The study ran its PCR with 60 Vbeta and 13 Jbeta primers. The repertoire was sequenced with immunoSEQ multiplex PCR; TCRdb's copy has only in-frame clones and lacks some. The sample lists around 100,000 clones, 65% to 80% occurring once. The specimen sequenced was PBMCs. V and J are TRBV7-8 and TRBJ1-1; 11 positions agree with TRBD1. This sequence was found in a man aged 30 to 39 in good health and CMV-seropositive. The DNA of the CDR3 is TGTGCCAGCAGCCAAACCACGGGACAGGGGGACGAAGCTTTCTTT. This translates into CASSQTTGQGDEAFF. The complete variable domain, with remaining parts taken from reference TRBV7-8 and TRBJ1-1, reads GAGVSQSPRYKVAKRGQDVALRCDPISGHVSLFWYQQALGQGPEFLTYFQNEAQLDKSGLPSDRFFAERPEGSVSTLKIQRTQQEDSAVYLCASSQTTGQGDEAFFGQGTRLTVV.